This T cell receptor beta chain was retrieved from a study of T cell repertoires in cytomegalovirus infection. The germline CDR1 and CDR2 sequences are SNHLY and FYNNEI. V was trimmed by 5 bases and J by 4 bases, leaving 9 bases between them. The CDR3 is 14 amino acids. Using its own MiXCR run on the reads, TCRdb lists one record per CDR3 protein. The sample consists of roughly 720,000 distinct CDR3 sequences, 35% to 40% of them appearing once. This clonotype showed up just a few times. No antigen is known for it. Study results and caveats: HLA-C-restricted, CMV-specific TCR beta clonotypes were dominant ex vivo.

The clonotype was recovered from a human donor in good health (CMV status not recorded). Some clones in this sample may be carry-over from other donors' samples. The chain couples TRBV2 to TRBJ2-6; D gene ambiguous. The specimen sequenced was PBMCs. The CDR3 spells CASSFWAGANVLTF. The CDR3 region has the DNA TGTGCCAGCAGTTTCTGGGCCGGGGCCAACGTCCTGACTTTC. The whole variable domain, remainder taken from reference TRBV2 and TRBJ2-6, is EPEVTQTPSHQVTQMGQEVILRCVPISNHLYFYWYRQILGQKVEFLVSFYNNEISEKSEIFDDQFSVERPDGSNFTLKIRSTKLEDSAMYFCASSFWAGANVLTFGAGSRLTVL.